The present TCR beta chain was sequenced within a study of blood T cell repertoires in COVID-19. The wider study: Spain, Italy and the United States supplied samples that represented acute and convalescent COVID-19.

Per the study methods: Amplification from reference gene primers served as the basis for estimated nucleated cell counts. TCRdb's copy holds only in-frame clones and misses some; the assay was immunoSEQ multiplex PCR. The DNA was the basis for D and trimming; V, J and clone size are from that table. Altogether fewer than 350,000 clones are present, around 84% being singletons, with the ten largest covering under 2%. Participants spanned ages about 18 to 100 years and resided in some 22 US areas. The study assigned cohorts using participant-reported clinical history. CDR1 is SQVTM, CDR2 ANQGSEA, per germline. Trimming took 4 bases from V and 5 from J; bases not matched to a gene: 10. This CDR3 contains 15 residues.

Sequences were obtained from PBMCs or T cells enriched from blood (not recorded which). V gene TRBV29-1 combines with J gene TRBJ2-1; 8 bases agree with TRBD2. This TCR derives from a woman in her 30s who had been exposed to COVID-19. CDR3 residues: CSVVANRGGHNEQFF. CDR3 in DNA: TGCAGCGTTGTTGCAAACCGGGGGGGCCACAATGAGCAGTTCTTC.